A single sample gave rise to the 3 T cell receptor beta chains below, sequenced in a study of breast tumors, draining lymph nodes, adjacent tissues. In TCRdb, the multiplex PCR reads were re-called with MiXCR into one record per CDR3 protein. The table lists 140,000 to 150,000 distinct CDR3 sequences, less than 35% of them singletons. Samples came from axillary lymph nodes draining the breast cancer. Material: axillary lymph node tissue. The receptors derive from a female donor with breast cancer. Some clones in this sample may be carry-over from other donors' samples.

This clonotype was recorded many times. Here the CDR3 reads CATTGTGSGNTIYF. In nucleotides, the CDR3 is TGTGCCACCACCGGGACAGGCTCTGGAAACACCATATATTTT. The genes are TRBV10-3 and TRBJ1-3, with 8 bases fitting TRBD1. The V gene end was trimmed by 10 bases and the J gene end by 0 bases; junction bases not matched to a gene: 5. The CDR3 has 14 amino acids. Per germline, CDR1 ENHRY and CDR2 SYGVKD.

This clonotype was seen many times. The V call is TRBV18, the J call TRBJ2-7, with 7 nucleotides matching TRBD1. Trimming at V came to 2 bases and at J to 4 bases, leaving 8 bases not matched to a gene. Germline V lookup: CDR1 KGHSH, CDR2 LQKENI. This CDR3 spans 15 amino acids. DNA for the CDR3: TGTGCCAGCTCACCAAGGCAGGGGGACGGATACGAGCAGTACTTC. It translates to CASSPRQGDGYEQYF.

This clonotype occurred once. Being one base from a much bigger clone, this may be a read error. The chain has TRBV6-6 and TRBJ2-7; TRBD1 aligns across 8 bases. Per the germline V gene, CDR1 is MNHNY and CDR2 is SVGAGI (reference sequence). The CDR3 is 15 residues long. V lost 6 bases to trimming and J lost 3 bases; unmatched junction nucleotides: 10. The CDR3 region has the DNA TGTGCCAGCAGCCGTTTCGGGACAGGCTACTACGAGCAGTACGTC. It encodes CASSRFGTGYYEQYV.